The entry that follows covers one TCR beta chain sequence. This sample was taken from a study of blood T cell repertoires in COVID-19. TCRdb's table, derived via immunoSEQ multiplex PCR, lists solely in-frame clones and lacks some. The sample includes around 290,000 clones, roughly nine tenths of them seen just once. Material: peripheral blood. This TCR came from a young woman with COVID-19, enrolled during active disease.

The CDR3 sequence is CASSLAGGRGGNYGYTF. CDR3 nucleotide sequence: TGTGCCAGCAGCTTGGCTGGCGGTAGAGGGGGTAACTATGGCTACACCTTC. V and J are TRBV5-4 and TRBJ1-2, with D perhaps TRBD1 (6 bases). The CDR3 sequence is 17 residues long. Germline V gene sequence: CDR1 SGHNT, CDR2 YYREEE (reference sequence). Trimming removed 0 bases at V and 1 base at J, with 16 bases between.